What follows is one T cell receptor beta chain and its context. The target antigen is unknown. This sample stems from a study of T cells after yellow fever vaccination. In TCRdb, the 5' RACE reads were re-called with MiXCR into one record per CDR3 protein. The repertoire holds approximately 550,000 distinct CDR3 sequences, with about 13% as singletons. Study observations and caveats: Most primary-vaccination clones recurred post-booster (around 95% CD4, about 90% CD8).

This CDR3 has 12 amino acids. Trimming took off 1 base at V and 7 bases at J, with 11 bases between the two ends. The germline gives CDR1 DFQATT, CDR2 SNEGSKA (reference sequence). The specimen comprised PBMCs, sampled on the day of the yellow fever booster vaccination. This receptor was obtained from a man in his thirties or forties who received the YFV17D yellow fever vaccine. The V gene is TRBV20-1, the J gene TRBJ2-7; no definite D call. In nucleotides, the CDR3 is TGCAGTGCTAGAGCCGGTTCGGGTGAGCAGTACTTC. The encoded protein is CSARAGSGEQYF.